Listed here is a single T cell receptor beta chain. The data were produced by immunoSEQ multiplex PCR, yet TCRdb's version contains in-frame clones alone and is incomplete. The data contain over 85,000 clones, about 85% of them singletons. These data originate in a study of radiation and T cells in renal cell carcinoma. Time point in this sample: blood 4 weeks post-SBRT, at nephrectomy. Treatment described: 15 Gy SBRT to primary tumor, nephrectomy 4 weeks later. This renal cell carcinoma was of the clear cell type. The V end lost 5 bases, the J end lost 5 bases, and 18 bases lay between the germline ends. The CDR3 covers 15 residues. The germline CDR1 and CDR2 sequences are MNHEY and SMNVEV (reference sequence).

This chain joins TRBV27 and TRBJ2-5, with D possibly called TRBD1 or TRBD2 (5 bases each). The clonotype was recovered from a man between 45 and 60 years old with renal cell carcinoma. Sequences were derived from blood, sampled from a patient whose treatment included radiotherapy and nephrectomy. The CDR3 nucleotides read TGTGCCAGCAGTCCCCTAGGCTGGGGGACGGAGACCCAGTACTTC. Amino acids: CASSPLGWGTETQYF.